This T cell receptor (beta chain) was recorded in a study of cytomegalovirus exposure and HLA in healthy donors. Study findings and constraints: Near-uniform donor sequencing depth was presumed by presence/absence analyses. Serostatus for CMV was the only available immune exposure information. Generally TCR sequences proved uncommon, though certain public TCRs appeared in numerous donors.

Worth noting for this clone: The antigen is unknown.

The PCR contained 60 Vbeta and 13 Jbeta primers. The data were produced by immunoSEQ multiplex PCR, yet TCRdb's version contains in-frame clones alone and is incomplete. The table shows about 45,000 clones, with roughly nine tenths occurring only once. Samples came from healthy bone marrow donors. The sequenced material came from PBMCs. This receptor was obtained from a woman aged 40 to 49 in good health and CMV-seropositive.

The DNA for the CDR3 is TGTGCCAGCACTCCTAGCCCTGCCTACGAGCAGTACTTC. Translating it yields CASTPSPAYEQYF. The chain uses TRBV2 and TRBJ2-7, with D tentatively TRBD2 (5 bases). Trimming took 7 bases from V and 2 from J, leaving 12 bases between them. Germline V lookup: CDR1 SNHLY, CDR2 FYNNEI. The CDR3 extends over 13 amino acids.